Shown below are 8 T cell receptor beta chains from a single sample sequenced in a study of T-cell memory formation after mild COVID-19. One entry per CDR3 protein results from TCRdb running MiXCR on the 5' RACE reads. The table shows 450,000 or so distinct CDR3 sequences, with more than 20% occurring only once. The specimen was PBMCs or a T cell subset sorted from them (not recorded which). The receptor source for this set is an adult woman who had mild COVID-19 (a few samples of this study predate the infection). Cell type and time point are not known.

The rearrangement uses TRBV3-1 and TRBJ2-7; 8 bases line up with TRBD2. J lost 5 bases, V lost 0 bases, and 9 bases had no gene match. Germline V lookup: CDR1 LGHDT, CDR2 YNNKEL (reference sequence). The CDR3 sequence is 16 residues long. The CDR3 is CASSQDPAGGRDEQYF. The CDR3 DNA reads as TGTGCCAGCAGCCAAGACCCGGCGGGGGGCCGTGACGAGCAGTACTTC.

The chain recombines TRBV4-1 with TRBJ2-7; D is unresolved. V was clipped by 4 bases and J by 5 bases, with 21 bases between them. Germline CDR1 reads MGHRA; CDR2 reads YSYEKL. CDR3 length: 16 residues. The DNA of the CDR3 is TGCGCCAGCAGCCTACAGTGGCCTCAAGCTAGGGACGAGCAGTACTTC. It yields the protein CASSLQWPQARDEQYF.

This clonotype was counted only a few times. The J gene is TRBJ2-3, the V gene TRBV5-4; D is unresolved. Germline values: CDR1 SGHNT, CDR2 YYREEE (reference sequence). With 2 bases removed from V and 4 bases from J, the gap between germline ends came to 11 bases. CDR3 length: 14 amino acids. The CDR3, as DNA: TGTGCCAGCAGCTTTGGTTCCGTGGCAGATACGCAGTATTTT. It yields the protein CASSFGSVADTQYF.

This clonotype was observed a single time. This may be a read error: a much more frequent sequence differs by one nucleotide. The chain couples TRBV24-1 to TRBJ2-7; no clear D. V was trimmed by 3 bases and J by 7 bases, leaving 9 bases between them. The CDR3 sequence is 12 residues long. Per germline, CDR1 KGHDR and CDR2 SFDVKD. The CDR3 loop is CATSDTAKEQYF. For the CDR3, the DNA is TGTGCCACCAGTGATACAGCGAAAGAGCAGTACTTC.

This chain links TRBV29-1 with TRBJ1-5; D gene unclear. The CDR3 is 13 residues long. V lost 6 bases and J lost 0, with 9 bases in between. The germline CDR1 and CDR2 sequences are SQVTM and ANQGSEA. CDR3 DNA: TGCAGCGTCTCGGAGAATAGCAATCAGCCCCAGCATTTT. As protein: CSVSENSNQPQHF.

The V and J genes are TRBV4-1 and TRBJ2-5; TRBD2 aligns across 11 bases. The CDR3 covers 15 residues. The J segment lost 4 bases and the V segment lost 5 bases, leaving 6 bases of the junction unmatched. The germline gives CDR1 MGHRA, CDR2 YSYEKL. The CDR3 loop reads CASSSVAGGLETQYF. CDR3 nucleotide sequence: TGCGCCAGCAGCTCGGTAGCGGGGGGGCTAGAGACCCAGTACTTC.

The chain couples TRBV30 to TRBJ2-2; 8 nucleotides line up with TRBD1. CDR3 length: 15 residues. Germline V lookup: CDR1 GTSNPN, CDR2 SVGIG (reference sequence). CDR3 sequence reads: CALVSGQANTGELFF. DNA of the CDR3: TGTGCATTGGTGTCGGGACAGGCCAACACCGGGGAGCTGTTTTTT.

This clonotype occurred a few times. The V and J genes are TRBV5-1 and TRBJ2-5, with D maybe TRBD1 (5 bases). CDR3 length: 14 amino acids. Germline V CDR1 and CDR2: SGHRS, YFSETQ. V lost 5 bases and J lost 2, with 13 bases in between. CDR3 coding DNA: TGCGCCAGCAGATTCGACAGACCACAAGAGACCCAGTACTTC. Its translation is CASRFDRPQETQYF.